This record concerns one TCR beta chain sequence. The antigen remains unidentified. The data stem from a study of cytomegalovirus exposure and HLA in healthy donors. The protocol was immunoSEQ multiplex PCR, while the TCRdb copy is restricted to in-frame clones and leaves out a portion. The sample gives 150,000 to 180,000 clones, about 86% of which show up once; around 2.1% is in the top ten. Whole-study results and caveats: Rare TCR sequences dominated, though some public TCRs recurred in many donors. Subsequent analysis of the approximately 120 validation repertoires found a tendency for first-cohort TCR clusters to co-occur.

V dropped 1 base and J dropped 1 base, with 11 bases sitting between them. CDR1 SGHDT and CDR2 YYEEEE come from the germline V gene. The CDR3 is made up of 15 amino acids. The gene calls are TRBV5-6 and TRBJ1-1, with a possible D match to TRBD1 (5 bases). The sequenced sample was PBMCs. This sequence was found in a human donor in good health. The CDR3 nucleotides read TGTGCCAGCAGCTTGTGGGGGGAAAGGAACACTGAAGCTTTCTTT. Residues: CASSLWGERNTEAFF.